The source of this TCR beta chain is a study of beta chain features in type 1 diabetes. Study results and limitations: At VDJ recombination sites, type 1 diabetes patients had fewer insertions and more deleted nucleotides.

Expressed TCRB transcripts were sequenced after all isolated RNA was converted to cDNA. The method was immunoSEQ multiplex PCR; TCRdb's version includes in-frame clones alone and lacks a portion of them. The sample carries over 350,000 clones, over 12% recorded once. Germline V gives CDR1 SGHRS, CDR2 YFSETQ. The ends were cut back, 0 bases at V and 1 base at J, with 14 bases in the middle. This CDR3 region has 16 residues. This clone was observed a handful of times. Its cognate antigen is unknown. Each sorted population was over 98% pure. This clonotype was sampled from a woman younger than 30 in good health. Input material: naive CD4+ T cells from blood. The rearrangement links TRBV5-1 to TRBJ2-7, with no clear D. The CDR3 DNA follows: TGCGCCAGCAGCTTGGCCTTGACAACTCTTTCCTACGAGCAGTACTTC. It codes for CASSLALTTLSYEQYF.